This TCR beta chain came from a study of blood T cell repertoires in COVID-19. As for the study in general: Acute-phase and convalescent COVID-19 samples originated in the United States, Italy and Spain.

The CDR3 spans 12 residues. CDR1 and CDR2 (germline): GTSNPN, SVGIG (reference sequence). Trimming took off 4 bases at V and 6 bases at J, with 9 bases between the two ends. Some clones are missing from TCRdb's copy, which holds only in-frame ones; the method was immunoSEQ multiplex PCR. The table includes about 270,000 clones, 86% detected once. Patients at the Seattle site were enrolled during active infection and followed longitudinally. This chain joins TRBV30 and TRBJ2-2, with D perhaps matching TRBD1 (6 bases). The source is a woman aged 80 or older with COVID-19, enrolled during active disease. The sequenced sample was peripheral blood. The CDR3 loop reads CAWTTGSGELFF. The CDR3 bases are TGTGCCTGGACAACAGGGTCCGGGGAGCTGTTTTTT.